This T cell receptor (beta chain) was captured by sequencing in a study of somatic mutations in cytotoxic T cells in rheumatoid arthritis. Study in general: Patient blood, which was peripheral blood collected as 30 ml EDTA, was drawn right after diagnosis and before any treatment started.

Germline assignment: CDR1 LNHDA and CDR2 SQIVND (reference sequence). CDR3 length: 14 amino acids. Trimming removed 3 bases from V and 7 bases from J; junction bases left unmatched: 3. Measured with immunoSEQ multiplex PCR; TCRdb has only the in-frame clones, and not every one. Among about 19,000 clones listed, around 85% were seen once. Positive selection with magnetic beads achieved the isolation of CD4+ and CD8+ cells, followed by a flow cytometry check of purity. The TCR originated in a woman aged 40 to 50 with rheumatoid arthritis. Sequenced input: CD8+ T cells sorted from blood. The rearrangement joins TRBV19 to TRBJ1-6; 7 bases are a match to TRBD1. The DNA of the CDR3 is TGTGCCAGTAGTATGGGACAGCCGAATTCACCCCTCCACTTT. Translation gives CASSMGQPNSPLHF.